The rows below give T cell receptor beta chains drawn from one sample of a study of cytomegalovirus exposure and HLA in healthy donors. Sequenced by immunoSEQ multiplex PCR; TCRdb stores in-frame clones only, minus some. This sample carries approximately 100,000 clones, with 0.55% to 0.65% going to the ten biggest clones. The material sequenced was PBMCs. The receptors originated from a man aged 45-60 years in good health and CMV-seronegative. Each CDR3 is given with its conserved first and last residue.

V gene: TRBV7-2
CDR3 protein: CASSPPGGTGMSYTF

V gene: TRBV2
CDR3 protein: CASSVPGLQETQYF

V gene: TRBV9
CDR3 protein: CASSSRGESSGANVLTF

V gene: TRBV4-3
CDR3 protein: CASSQNNMQGARNTEAFF

V gene: TRBV9
CDR3 protein: CASSPGGGPNQPQHF

V gene: TRBV18
CDR3 protein: CASSPMILTDTQYF

V gene: TRBV11-2
CDR3 protein: CASSIGTLEAFF

V gene: TRBV5-1
CDR3 protein: CASSLWGTGMPGNTIYF

V gene: TRBV10-3
CDR3 protein: CAIKRDGTDTQYF

V gene: TRBV4-3
CDR3 protein: CASSPGTEPTNEKLFF

V gene: TRBV4-3
CDR3 protein: CASSPYRGLQETQYF

V gene: TRBV6-6
CDR3 protein: CASSFTRQPQHF

V gene: TRBV6-1
CDR3 protein: CASSSSGQAIYEQYF

V gene: TRBV27
CDR3 protein: CASRRAGTNAYEQYF

V gene: TRBV5-6
CDR3 protein: CASSPWREAAYEQYF

V gene: TRBV9
CDR3 protein: CASSGGDREGYEQYF

V gene: TRBV10-3
CDR3 protein: CAIRGHSGANVLTF

V gene: TRBV7-6
CDR3 protein: CASSLGLRGDYQSYNEQFF

V gene: TRBV12-5
CDR3 protein: CASGLSDRDTIYF

V gene: TRBV19
CDR3 protein: CASRPGGVSYNSPLHF

V gene: TRBV5-4
CDR3 protein: CASSPGTGTYEQYF

V gene: TRBV4-3
CDR3 protein: CASSQQGNYGYTF

V gene: TRBV27
CDR3 protein: CASSLRGGFAYEQYF

V gene: TRBV7-2
CDR3 protein: CASSASTGNTEAFF

V gene: TRBV30
CDR3 protein: CAWNSGNTEAFF

V gene: TRBV13
CDR3 protein: CASSLRREKRGTEAFF

V gene: TRBV19
CDR3 protein: CASSTISGTRSYNEQFF

V gene: TRBV7-2
CDR3 protein: CASSLRAITDEQYF

V gene: TRBV6-1
CDR3 protein: CASSEDGTSGDEQYF

V gene: TRBV18
CDR3 protein: CASSPALAGTEEYF

V gene: TRBV29-1
CDR3 protein: CSVDPGTGELFF

V gene: TRBV5-4
CDR3 protein: CASSLNRDRAEAFF

V gene: TRBV7-7
CDR3 protein: CASSERLAGKSETQYF

V gene: TRBV9
CDR3 protein: CASSVAPAGSYNEQFF

V gene: TRBV25-1
CDR3 protein: CASSHRGAQYF

V gene: TRBV7-9
CDR3 protein: CASSPGLRGSGPGVEQFF

V gene: TRBV4-3
CDR3 protein: CASSGGREGGETQYF

V gene: TRBV4-3
CDR3 protein: CASSQDRERGTRNEQYF

V gene: TRBV19
CDR3 protein: CASSIVQGVYNEQYF

V gene: TRBV4-2
CDR3 protein: CASSQLGQNFNYGYTF

V gene: TRBV9
CDR3 protein: CASSGKDGAYYGYTF

V gene: TRBV14
CDR3 protein: CASSQGGGYTF

V gene: TRBV6-4
CDR3 protein: CAPSKVRLCPYGYTF

V gene: TRBV5-4
CDR3 protein: CASSSLGQGIGYGYTF

V gene: TRBV18
CDR3 protein: CASSPSSGSHYEQYF

V gene: TRBV6-5
CDR3 protein: CASGRDRSYEQYF

V gene: TRBV25-1
CDR3 protein: CASSSGWQDGELFF

V gene: TRBV6-1
CDR3 protein: CASSPYVGNQPQHF

V gene: TRBV6-6
CDR3 protein: CASSYHPGESKGYTF

V gene: TRBV6-1
CDR3 protein: CASSELAGIYEQYF

V gene: TRBV10-2
CDR3 protein: CASSDAAETNYGYTF